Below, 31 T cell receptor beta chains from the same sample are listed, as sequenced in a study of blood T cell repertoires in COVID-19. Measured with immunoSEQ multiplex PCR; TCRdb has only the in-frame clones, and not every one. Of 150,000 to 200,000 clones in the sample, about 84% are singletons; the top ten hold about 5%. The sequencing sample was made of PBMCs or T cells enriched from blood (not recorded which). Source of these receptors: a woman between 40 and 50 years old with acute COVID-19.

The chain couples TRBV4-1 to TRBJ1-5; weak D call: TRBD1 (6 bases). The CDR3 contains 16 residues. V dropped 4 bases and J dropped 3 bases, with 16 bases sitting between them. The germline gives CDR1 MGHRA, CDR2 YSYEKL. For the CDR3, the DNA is TGCGCCAGCAGCCTACAGGGAGGGGAAGCCAATCAGCCCCAGCATTTT. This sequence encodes CASSLQGGEANQPQHF.

CDR3 in amino acids: CASRLGLAGATDTQYF. The CDR3 coding sequence is TGTGCCAGCAGACTTGGACTAGCGGGAGCGACAGATACGCAGTATTTT. This rearrangement joins TRBV7-9 to TRBJ2-3, with TRBD2 identical over 13 bases. V lost 6 bases to trimming and J lost 3 bases; unmatched junction nucleotides: 6. Looked up from germline, CDR1 is SEHNR and CDR2 is FQNEAQ (reference sequence). CDR3 length equals 16 residues.

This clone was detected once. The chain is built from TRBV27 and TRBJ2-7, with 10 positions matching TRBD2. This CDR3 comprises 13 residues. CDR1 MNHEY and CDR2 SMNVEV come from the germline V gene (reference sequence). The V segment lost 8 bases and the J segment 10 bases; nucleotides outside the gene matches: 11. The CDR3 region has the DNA TGTGCCAGCTCCCCCTTCGAACTAGCGGGACAGTACGTC. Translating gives CASSPFELAGQYV.

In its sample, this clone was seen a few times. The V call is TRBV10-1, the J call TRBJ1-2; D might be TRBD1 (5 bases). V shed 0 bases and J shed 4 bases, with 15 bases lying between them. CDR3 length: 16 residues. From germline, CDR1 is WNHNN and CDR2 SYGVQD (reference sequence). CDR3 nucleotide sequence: TGCGCCAGCAGTGAGTCTTCCATCCCGGGGGTCTATGGCTACACCTTC. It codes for CASSESSIPGVYGYTF.

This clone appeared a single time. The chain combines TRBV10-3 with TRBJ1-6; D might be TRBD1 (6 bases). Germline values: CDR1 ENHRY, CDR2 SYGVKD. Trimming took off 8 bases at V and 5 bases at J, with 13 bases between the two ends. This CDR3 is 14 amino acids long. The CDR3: CAIQGKTDNSPLHF. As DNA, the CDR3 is TGTGCCATCCAGGGGAAGACCGATAATTCACCCCTCCACTTT.

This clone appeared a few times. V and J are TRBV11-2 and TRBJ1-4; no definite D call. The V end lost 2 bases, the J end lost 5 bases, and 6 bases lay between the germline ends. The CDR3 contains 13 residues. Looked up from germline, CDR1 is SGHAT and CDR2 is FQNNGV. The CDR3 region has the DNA TGTGCCAGCAGCTTAACTCGCAATGAAAAACTGTTTTTT. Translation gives CASSLTRNEKLFF.

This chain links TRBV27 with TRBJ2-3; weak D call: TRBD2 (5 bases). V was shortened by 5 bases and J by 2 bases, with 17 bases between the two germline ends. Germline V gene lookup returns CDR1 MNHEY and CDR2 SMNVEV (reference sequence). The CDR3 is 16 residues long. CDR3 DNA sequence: TGTGCCAGCAGTCGAGCGATGGTCGGGGTCACAGATACGCAGTATTTT. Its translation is CASSRAMVGVTDTQYF.

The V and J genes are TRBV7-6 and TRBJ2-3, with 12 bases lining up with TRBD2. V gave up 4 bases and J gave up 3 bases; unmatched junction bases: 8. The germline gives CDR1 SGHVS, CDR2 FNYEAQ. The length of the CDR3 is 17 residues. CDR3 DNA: TGTGCCAGCAGCTCCGTCCTGACTAGCGGGAGAACAGATACGCAGTATTTT. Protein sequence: CASSSVLTSGRTDTQYF.

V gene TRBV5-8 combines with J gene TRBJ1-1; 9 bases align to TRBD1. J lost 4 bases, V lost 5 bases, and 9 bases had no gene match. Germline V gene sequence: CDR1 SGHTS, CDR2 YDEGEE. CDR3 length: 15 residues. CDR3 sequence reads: CASRITEQGATEAFF. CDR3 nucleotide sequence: TGTGCCAGCAGGATTACCGAACAGGGGGCCACTGAAGCTTTCTTT.

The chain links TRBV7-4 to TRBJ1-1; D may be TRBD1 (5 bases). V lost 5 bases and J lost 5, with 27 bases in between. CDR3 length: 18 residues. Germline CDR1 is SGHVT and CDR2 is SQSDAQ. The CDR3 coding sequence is TGTGCCAGCAGCCCGGTCGCGTATTATTTTCAGGGAGGGACTGAAGCTTTCTTT. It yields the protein CASSPVAYYFQGGTEAFF.

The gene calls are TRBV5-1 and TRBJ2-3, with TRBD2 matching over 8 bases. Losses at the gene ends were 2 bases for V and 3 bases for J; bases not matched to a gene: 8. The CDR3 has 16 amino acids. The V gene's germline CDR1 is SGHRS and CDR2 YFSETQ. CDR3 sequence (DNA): TGCGCCAGCAGCTTCATGGGACTAGGGAAAACAGATACGCAGTATTTT. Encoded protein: CASSFMGLGKTDTQYF.

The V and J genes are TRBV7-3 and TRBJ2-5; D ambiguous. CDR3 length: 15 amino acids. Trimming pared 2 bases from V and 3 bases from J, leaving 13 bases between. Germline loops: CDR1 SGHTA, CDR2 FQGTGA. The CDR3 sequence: CASSLFFSAEETQYF. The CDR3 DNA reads TGTGCCAGCAGCTTATTTTTTTCGGCGGAAGAGACCCAGTACTTC.

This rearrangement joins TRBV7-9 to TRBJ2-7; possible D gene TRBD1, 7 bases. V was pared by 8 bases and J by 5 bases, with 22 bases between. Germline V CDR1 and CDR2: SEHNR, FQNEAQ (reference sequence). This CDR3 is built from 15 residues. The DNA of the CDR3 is TGTGCCAGCCGAACGGGGGCAGGGGGAGCACACGAGCAGTACTTC. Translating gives CASRTGAGGAHEQYF.

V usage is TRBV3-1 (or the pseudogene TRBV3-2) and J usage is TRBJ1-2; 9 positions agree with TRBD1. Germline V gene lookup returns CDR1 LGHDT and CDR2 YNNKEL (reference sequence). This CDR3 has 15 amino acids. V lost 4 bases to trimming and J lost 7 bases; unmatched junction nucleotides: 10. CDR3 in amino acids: CASSPTGTGLGGYTF. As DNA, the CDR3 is TGTGCCAGCAGCCCGACCGGGACAGGGTTGGGTGGCTACACCTTC.

The CDR3 protein is CASSKETGSYNEQFF. The DNA of the CDR3 is TGTGCCAGCAGTAAGGAAACGGGCTCCTACAATGAGCAGTTCTTC. The J gene is TRBJ2-1, the V gene TRBV6-5, with D hard to call. The CDR3 totals 15 residues. The V end lost 5 bases, the J end lost 0 bases, and 11 bases lay between the germline ends. Germline V CDR1 and CDR2: MNHEY, SVGAGI.

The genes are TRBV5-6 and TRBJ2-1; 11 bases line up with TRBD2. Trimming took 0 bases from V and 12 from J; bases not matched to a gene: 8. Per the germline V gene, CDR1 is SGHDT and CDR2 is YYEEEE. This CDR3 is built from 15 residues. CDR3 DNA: TGTGCCAGCAGCTTGGTGACTAGCGGGGAGGTAGGGCAGTTCTTC. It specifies CASSLVTSGEVGQFF.

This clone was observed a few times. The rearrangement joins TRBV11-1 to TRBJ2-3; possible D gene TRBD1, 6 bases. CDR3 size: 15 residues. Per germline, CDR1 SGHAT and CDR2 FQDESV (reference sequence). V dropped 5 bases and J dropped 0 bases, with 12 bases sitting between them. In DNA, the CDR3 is TGTGCCAGCAGCCCCACGAGGGGGAGCACAGATACGCAGTATTTT. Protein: CASSPTRGSTDTQYF.

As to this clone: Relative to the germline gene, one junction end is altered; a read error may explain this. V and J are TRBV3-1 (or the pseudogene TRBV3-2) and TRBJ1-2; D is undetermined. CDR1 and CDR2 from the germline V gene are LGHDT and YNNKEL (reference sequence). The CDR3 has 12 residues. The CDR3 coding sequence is TGTGCCAGCAGGCAAGGGAGGGAAGGCTACACCTTC. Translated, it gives CASRQGREGYTF.

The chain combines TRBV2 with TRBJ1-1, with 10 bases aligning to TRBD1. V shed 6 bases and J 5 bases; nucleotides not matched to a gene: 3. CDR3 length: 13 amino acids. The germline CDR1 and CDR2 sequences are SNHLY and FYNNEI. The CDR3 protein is CASRTDRGTEAFF. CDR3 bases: TGTGCCAGCAGGACGGACAGGGGGACTGAAGCTTTCTTT.

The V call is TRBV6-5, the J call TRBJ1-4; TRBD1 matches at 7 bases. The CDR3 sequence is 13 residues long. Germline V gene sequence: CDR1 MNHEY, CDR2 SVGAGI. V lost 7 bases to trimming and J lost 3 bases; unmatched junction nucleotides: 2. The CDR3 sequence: CASTGQANEKLFF. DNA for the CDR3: TGTGCCAGCACCGGACAGGCTAATGAAAAACTGTTTTTT.

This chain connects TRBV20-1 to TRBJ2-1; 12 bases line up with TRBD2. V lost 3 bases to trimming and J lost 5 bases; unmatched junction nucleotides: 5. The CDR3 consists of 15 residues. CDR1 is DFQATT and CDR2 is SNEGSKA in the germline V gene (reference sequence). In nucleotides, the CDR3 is TGCAGTGCTAGTAGCCCTAGCGGGAGGGACAATGAGCAGTTCTTC. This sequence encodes CSASSPSGRDNEQFF.

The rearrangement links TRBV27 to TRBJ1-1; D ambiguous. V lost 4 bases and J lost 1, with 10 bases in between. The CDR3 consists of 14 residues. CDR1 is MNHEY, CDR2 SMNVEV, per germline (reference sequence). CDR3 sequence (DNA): TGTGCCAGCAGTTGGGCCAGGCCGAACACTGAAGCTTTCTTT. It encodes CASSWARPNTEAFF.

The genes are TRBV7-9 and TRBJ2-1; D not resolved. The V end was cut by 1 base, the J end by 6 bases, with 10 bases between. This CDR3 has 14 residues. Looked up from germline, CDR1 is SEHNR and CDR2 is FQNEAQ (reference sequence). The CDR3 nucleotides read TGTGCCAGCAGCTTAGAATGGCTCCTCAATGAGCAGTTCTTC. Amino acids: CASSLEWLLNEQFF.

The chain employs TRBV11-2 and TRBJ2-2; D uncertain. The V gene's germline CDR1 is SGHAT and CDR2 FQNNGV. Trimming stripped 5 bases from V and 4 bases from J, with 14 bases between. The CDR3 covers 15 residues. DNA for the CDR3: TGTGCCAGCAGCCTCAGGCAGGCGACCACCGGGGAGCTGTTTTTT. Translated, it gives CASSLRQATTGELFF. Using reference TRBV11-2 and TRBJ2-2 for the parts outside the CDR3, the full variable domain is EAGVAQSPRYKIIEKRQSVAFWCNPISGHATLYWYQQILGQGPKLLIQFQNNGVVDDSQLPKDRFSAERLKGVDSTLKIQPAKLEDSAVYLCASSLRQATTGELFFGEGSRLTVL.

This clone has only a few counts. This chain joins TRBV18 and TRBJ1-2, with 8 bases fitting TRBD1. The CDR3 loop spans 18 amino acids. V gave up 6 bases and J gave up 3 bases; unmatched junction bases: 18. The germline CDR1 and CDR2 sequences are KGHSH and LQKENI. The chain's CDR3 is CASSPVGQGASNYYGYTF. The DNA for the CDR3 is TGTGCCAGCTCCCCCGTGGGCCAGGGGGCGTCGAACTACTATGGCTACACCTTC.

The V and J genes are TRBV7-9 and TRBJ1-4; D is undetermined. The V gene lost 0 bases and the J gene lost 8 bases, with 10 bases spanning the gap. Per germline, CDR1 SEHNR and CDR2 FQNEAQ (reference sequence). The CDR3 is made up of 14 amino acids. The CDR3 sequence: CASSLAAPGEKLFF. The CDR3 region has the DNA TGTGCCAGCAGCTTAGCGGCCCCGGGAGAAAAACTGTTTTTT. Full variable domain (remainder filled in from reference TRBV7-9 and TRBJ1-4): DTGVSQNPRHKITKRGQNVTFRCDPISEHNRLYWYRQTLGQGPEFLTYFQNEAQLEKSRLLSDRFSAERPKGSFSTLEIQRTEQGDSAMYLCASSLAAPGEKLFFGSGTQLSVL.

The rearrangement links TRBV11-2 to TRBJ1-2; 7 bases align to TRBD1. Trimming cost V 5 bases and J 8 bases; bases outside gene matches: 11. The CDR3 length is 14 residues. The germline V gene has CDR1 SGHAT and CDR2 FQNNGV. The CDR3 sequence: CASSTPSRGGGYTF. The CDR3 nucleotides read TGTGCCAGCAGCACCCCATCCAGAGGGGGCGGCTACACCTTC.

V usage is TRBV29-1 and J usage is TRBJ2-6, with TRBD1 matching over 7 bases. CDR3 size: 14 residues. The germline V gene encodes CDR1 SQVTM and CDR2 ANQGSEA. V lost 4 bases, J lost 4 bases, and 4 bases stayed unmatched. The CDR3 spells CSVARGYGANVLTF. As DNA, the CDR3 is TGCAGCGTTGCCAGGGGGTACGGGGCCAACGTCCTGACTTTC. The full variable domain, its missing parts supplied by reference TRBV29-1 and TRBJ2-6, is SAVISQKPSRDICQRGTSLTIQCQVDSQVTMMFWYRQQPGQSLTLIATANQGSEATYESGFVIDKFPISRPNLTFSTLTVSNMSPEDSSIYLCSVARGYGANVLTFGAGSRLTVL.

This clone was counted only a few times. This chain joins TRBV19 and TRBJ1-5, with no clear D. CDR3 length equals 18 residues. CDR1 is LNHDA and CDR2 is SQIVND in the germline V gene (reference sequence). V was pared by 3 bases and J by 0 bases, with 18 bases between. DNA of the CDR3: TGTGCCAGTAGTATCTGGGGAAGACGGGAATATAGCAATCAGCCCCAGCATTTT. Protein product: CASSIWGRREYSNQPQHF.

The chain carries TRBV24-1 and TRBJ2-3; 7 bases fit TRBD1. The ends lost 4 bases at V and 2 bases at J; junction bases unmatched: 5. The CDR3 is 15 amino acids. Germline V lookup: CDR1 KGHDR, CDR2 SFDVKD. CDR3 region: CATSDPGQNTDTQYF. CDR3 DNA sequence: TGTGCCACCAGTGACCCGGGACAGAACACAGATACGCAGTATTTT.

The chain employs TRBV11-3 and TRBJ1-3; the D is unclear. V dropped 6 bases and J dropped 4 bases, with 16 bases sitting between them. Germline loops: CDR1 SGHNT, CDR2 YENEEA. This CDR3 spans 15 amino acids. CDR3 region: CASSSLSSVGNTIYF. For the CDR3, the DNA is TGTGCCAGCAGTTCCCTCTCCAGTGTAGGAAACACCATATATTTT.